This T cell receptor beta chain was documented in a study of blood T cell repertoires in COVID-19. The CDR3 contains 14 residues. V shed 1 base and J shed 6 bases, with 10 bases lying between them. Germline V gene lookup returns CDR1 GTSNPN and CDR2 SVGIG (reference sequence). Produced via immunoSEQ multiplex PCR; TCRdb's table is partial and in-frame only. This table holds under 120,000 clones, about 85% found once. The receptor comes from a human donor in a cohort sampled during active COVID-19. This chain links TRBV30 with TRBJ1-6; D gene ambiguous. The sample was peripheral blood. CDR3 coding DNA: TGTGCCTGGAGTGGCTCCAGCGGTAATTCACCCCTCCACTTT. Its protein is CAWSGSSGNSPLHF.